The 12 T cell receptor beta chains below all came from one sample that was sequenced in a study of T cells in Graves' hyperthyroidism and ophthalmopathy. Amplification of TCR beta CDR3 regions used RNA as the template. The primer set for the first-round RT-PCR of the TCR CDR3 was HTBI. TCRdb reanalysed the multiplex PCR reads using MiXCR and keeps one entry per CDR3 protein. The repertoire holds roughly 700,000 distinct CDR3 sequences, with around 40% as singletons. The source material was blood. These TCRs come from a woman in her thirties or forties with Graves' hyperthyroidism.

Concerning this clonotype itself: A much larger clone lies one base from this, so it may be a read error. CDR3 DNA: TGTGCCAGCAGCTCCGGGACAAGGGAAGTTTGGGGCAGCAATCAGCCCCAGCATTTT. This translates into CASSSGTREVWGSNQPQHF. This sequence joins TRBV7-2 and TRBJ1-5; TRBD1 is a possible D gene (6 bases). The CDR3 consists of 19 residues. From germline, CDR1 is SGHTA and CDR2 FQGNSA. The V and J ends lost 4 bases and 1 base respectively, with 23 bases between them.

This clonotype was detected many times. The chain links TRBV19 to TRBJ1-1; D might be TRBD1 (5 bases). Germline V lookup: CDR1 LNHDA, CDR2 SQIVND (reference sequence). Trimming took off 2 bases at V and 1 base at J, with 14 bases between the two ends. The CDR3 loop spans 16 amino acids. The CDR3 coding sequence is TGTGCCAGTAGTATATCGACCATGGGGCCGAACACTGAAGCTTTCTTT. This sequence encodes CASSISTMGPNTEAFF. The full variable domain, completed using reference TRBV19 and TRBJ1-1, is DGGITQSPKYLFRKEGQNVTLSCEQNLNHDAMYWYRQDPGQGLRLIYYSQIVNDFQKGDIAEGYSVSREKKESFPLTVTSAQKNPTAFYLCASSISTMGPNTEAFFGQGTRLTVV.

This chain uses TRBV6-5 with TRBJ1-1, with a weak D call TRBD1 (5 bases). The length of the CDR3 is 15 residues. The V end was cut by 2 bases, the J end by 5 bases, with 15 bases between. Germline V gene sequence: CDR1 MNHEY, CDR2 SVGAGI. This CDR3 reads CASSYMDNSGTEAFF. In DNA form, the CDR3 reads TGTGCCAGCAGTTACATGGACAACTCAGGTACTGAAGCTTTCTTT.

V gene TRBV25-1 combines with J gene TRBJ1-5; 8 nucleotides match TRBD1. CDR3 length: 14 amino acids. Trimming took 5 bases from V and 7 from J; bases not matched to a gene: 7. The V gene's germline CDR1 is MGHDK and CDR2 SYGVNS. CDR3 in DNA: TGTGCCAGCAGTACGGACAGGGTAGGGCAGCCCCAGCATTTT. Its protein product is CASSTDRVGQPQHF.

The chain joins TRBV19 to TRBJ2-7, with 9 bases aligning to TRBD2. Germline assignment: CDR1 LNHDA and CDR2 SQIVND (reference sequence). Trimming removed 2 bases from V and 1 base from J; junction bases left unmatched: 9. The CDR3 sequence is 17 residues long. CDR3 sequence: CASSISAGGLRSYEQYF. CDR3 sequence (DNA): TGTGCCAGTAGTATATCAGCGGGAGGCCTCCGATCCTACGAGCAGTACTTC. The full variable domain, with the rest looked up from reference TRBV19 and TRBJ2-7, is DGGITQSPKYLFRKEGQNVTLSCEQNLNHDAMYWYRQDPGQGLRLIYYSQIVNDFQKGDIAEGYSVSREKKESFPLTVTSAQKNPTAFYLCASSISAGGLRSYEQYFGPGTRLTVT.

This clonotype was seen only a few times. V and J are TRBV12-3 or TRBV12-4 and TRBJ2-5, with D perhaps matching TRBD2 (6 bases). V gave up 6 bases and J gave up 3 bases, with 20 bases separating them. The CDR3 consists of 16 residues. CDR3 protein: CASSLSLSSAEETQYF. CDR3 DNA: TGTGCCAGCAGCCTTTCCCTTTCTAGCGCCGAAGAGACCCAGTACTTC.

The chain is built from TRBV6-1 and TRBJ2-3; D perhaps matches TRBD1 (5 bases). Germline loops: CDR1 MNHNS, CDR2 SASEGT. This CDR3 spans 17 amino acids. V was pared by 2 bases and J by 3 bases, with 18 bases between. CDR3 in DNA: TGTGCCAGCAGTGAACCCCTTCAGGGCCGACGGACAGATACGCAGTATTTT. Residues: CASSEPLQGRRTDTQYF.

This sequence joins TRBV10-3 and TRBJ2-3; D gene ambiguous. Germline V CDR1 and CDR2: ENHRY, SYGVKD. The V gene lost 0 bases and the J gene lost 0 bases, with 10 bases spanning the gap. The CDR3 consists of 16 residues. Written as DNA, the CDR3 is TGTGCCATCAGTGAGTCGGCGTCAGCCAGCACAGATACGCAGTATTTT. Protein sequence: CAISESASASTDTQYF.

This clonotype was observed a few times. This rearrangement joins TRBV13 to TRBJ1-1; tentatively, D is TRBD1 (6 bases). Trimming removed 6 bases at V and 11 bases at J, with 16 bases between. The germline gives CDR1 PRHDT, CDR2 FYEKMQ (reference sequence). CDR3 length: 12 amino acids. DNA of the CDR3: TGTGCCAGCAGACCCCCCGAGGGGGGGGCTTTCTTT. Protein: CASRPPEGGAFF.

The V call is TRBV20-1, the J call TRBJ2-2; possible D gene TRBD1, 6 bases. V was cut by 6 bases and J by 5 bases, with 13 bases left in between. Germline V gene data show CDR1 as DFQATT and CDR2 as SNEGSKA (reference sequence). This CDR3 comprises 13 residues. The CDR3 coding sequence is TGCAGTGCCACCTGGGGGCTGACCGGGGAGCTGTTTTTT. Translated, it gives CSATWGLTGELFF.

This clonotype showed up many times. The gene calls are TRBV29-1 and TRBJ1-1, with D hard to call. CDR1 is SQVTM and CDR2 is ANQGSEA in the germline V gene. The CDR3 length is 13 residues. V shed 3 bases and J shed 9 bases, with 17 bases lying between them. The CDR3: CSVDGQANSQAFF. As DNA, the CDR3 is TGCAGCGTTGATGGGCAGGCTAACTCTCAAGCTTTCTTT.

The table lists this clonotype with many counts. This chain connects TRBV12-3 or TRBV12-4 to TRBJ1-3; D is possibly TRBD1 (6 bases). The length of the CDR3 is 14 residues. Between the trimmed V and J ends, which lost 5 bases and 0 bases, there was a span of 8 bases. The CDR3 coding sequence is TGTGCCAGCAGTCGGACAGTCTCTGGAAACACCATATATTTT. Translating it yields CASSRTVSGNTIYF.